These T cell receptor beta chains were read from a single sample in a study of shared clonotypes between healthy human individuals. Profiling relied on immunoSEQ multiplex PCR, and the TCRdb table lists in-frame clones only, not all of them. This sample has around 2.5 million clones, with over 85% found just once. The sequenced sample consisted of naive CD4+ T cells from PBMCs. Source of these receptors: a man younger than 35 in good health. Some clones in this sample may be carry-over from other donors' samples. Both conserved end residues are part of each CDR3. A D gene is named only where the DNA matches it firmly. Only some rows state a clone size, as once, few, many or a class for expanded clones.

size	D	V	J	DNA	CDR3
.	TRBD2	TRBV10-3	TRBJ2-3	TGTGCCGCACTTACACTACTAGCGGGAGACAGAGATACGCAGTATTTT	CAALTLLAGDRDTQYF
.	TRBD2	TRBV7-2	TRBJ2-3	TGTGCCAGCAGCCTGATAGCGGGAGTTGATACGCAGTATTTT	CASSLIAGVDTQYF
.	.	TRBV7-9	TRBJ1-2	TGTGCCAGCAGCTTTTCGAACTATGGCTACACCTTC	CASSFSNYGYTF
.	TRBD1	TRBV5-5	TRBJ2-2	TGTGCCAGCAGCTCGCCGGTGGACAGGGGGAAGACGGTCGTGCTGTTTTTT	CASSSPVDRGKTVVLFF
.	.	TRBV28	TRBJ2-7	TGTGCCAGCAGGGGGCCCGCCTACGAGCAGTACTTC	CASRGPAYEQYF
few	.	TRBV2	TRBJ2-1	TGTGCAACCAGTGCGGTTAGTTCCTACAATGAGCAGTTCTTC	CATSAVSSYNEQFF
.	TRBD2	TRBV5-4	TRBJ2-7	TGTGCCAGCAGCTTAGCGGGAGGGACAGGCACCTACGAGCAGTACTTC	CASSLAGGTGTYEQYF
.	.	TRBV28	TRBJ2-7	TGTGCCAGCAGGCAGGGGCGGAACGAGCAGTACTTC	CASRQGRNEQYF
.	.	TRBV5-1	TRBJ2-2	TGCGCCAGCCGTATCGGTGAAACCGGGGAGCTGTTTTTT	CASRIGETGELFF
.	.	TRBV6-5	TRBJ1-1	TGTGCCAGCAGTTTCAGATCGGGGAACACTGAAGCTTTCTTT	CASSFRSGNTEAFF
.	TRBD2	TRBV7-8	TRBJ2-1	TGTGCCAGCAGCAAGGATAGCGGGAGTGTGTATGAGCAGTTCTTC	CASSKDSGSVYEQFF
.	TRBD2	TRBV4-1	TRBJ2-1	TGCGCCAGCAGCCAGCCCGGGACTAGTAATGAGCAGTTCTTC	CASSQPGTSNEQFF
.	TRBD1	TRBV7-8	TRBJ1-5	TGTGCCAGCAGCCTTGGACAGGGGGCTCAGCCCCAGCATTTT	CASSLGQGAQPQHF
.	.	TRBV28	TRBJ1-2	TGTGCCAGCAGAATCGGGACGGACAACTATGGCTACACCTTC	CASRIGTDNYGYTF
.	TRBD1	TRBV11-2	TRBJ2-7	TGTGCCAGCAGCTTAAGGACAGGGGGACCCTACGAGCAGTACTTC	CASSLRTGGPYEQYF
.	.	TRBV19	TRBJ1-5	TGTGCCAGTAGCCTTAACAGGGTCGGGCAGCCCCAGCATTTT	CASSLNRVGQPQHF
.	TRBD2	TRBV19	TRBJ2-1	TGTGCCAGTAGGTCCGGGACTAGCGGGAGGGCCTTCTACAATGAGCAGTTCTTC	CASRSGTSGRAFYNEQFF
.	.	TRBV5-1	TRBJ2-1	TGCGCCAGCAGCTTGATTGAGAGCCTTTACTACAATGAGCAGTTCTTC	CASSLIESLYYNEQFF
.	.	TRBV29-1	TRBJ1-1	TGCAGCGTTGGCCCTTCCAATGAAGCTTTCTTT	CSVGPSNEAFF
.	.	TRBV15	TRBJ1-2	TGTGCCACCAGCAGGGACACGAGCTATGGCTACACCTTC	CATSRDTSYGYTF
.	.	TRBV18	TRBJ1-1	TGTGCCAGCTCACCAAACCTGGACCAGGGCGGGACTGAAGCTTTCTTT	CASSPNLDQGGTEAFF
.	TRBD1	TRBV5-1	TRBJ2-3	TGCGCCAGCAGCCCCGGGACAGGGGGAGATACGCAGTATTTT	CASSPGTGGDTQYF
once	.	TRBV6-6	TRBJ2-2	TGTGCCAGCCGCTCTGGACTAACTAAAACCGGGGAGCTGTTTTTT	CASRSGLTKTGELFF
.	.	TRBV11-2	TRBJ1-3	TGTGCCAGCAGCTTATTAAGTTCCGGAAACACCATATATTTT	CASSLLSSGNTIYF
.	TRBD2	TRBV6-5	TRBJ2-1	TGTGCCAGCAGTTCCCCACTAGCGGTGTCCTACAATGAGCAGTTCTTC	CASSSPLAVSYNEQFF
.	TRBD2	TRBV28	TRBJ2-7	TGTGCCAGCAGTCCCCCGGGCGGGGGAACACTCTACGAGCAGTACTTC	CASSPPGGGTLYEQYF
.	.	TRBV5-1	TRBJ2-3	TGCGCCAGCAGCTTGGTTGGAGGGAGCACAGATACGCAGTATTTT	CASSLVGGSTDTQYF
.	TRBD1	TRBV2	TRBJ1-6	TGTGCCAGCAGTGTTCACAGGGGCATAGATAATTCACCCCTCCACTTT	CASSVHRGIDNSPLHF
.	.	TRBV10-3	TRBJ1-2	TGTGCCATCAGGGGGTCGTATGGCTACACCTTC	CAIRGSYGYTF
.	.	TRBV9	TRBJ1-6	TGTGCCAGCAGCGTAGACTGGGGCCTGAGGGATTCACCCCTCCACTTT	CASSVDWGLRDSPLHF
.	.	TRBV10-3	TRBJ2-7	TGTGCCATCAGCCCCGACGGATACTCCTACGAGCAGTACTTC	CAISPDGYSYEQYF